This T cell receptor (beta chain) was captured by sequencing in a study of blood T cell repertoires in COVID-19. Across the whole study: Sources were T cells, B-cell-depleted T cells, or PBMCs; the material itself was cDNA or gDNA.

Authors' processing steps: Quantification of nucleated cells was approximated via reference gene primer amplification. Assay: immunoSEQ multiplex PCR; the TCRdb copy retains only in-frame clones and omits some. That table supplies the V and J calls and clone size; D and trimming were determined from the DNA. Among 130,000 to 150,000 clones, roughly 82% were seen once, and the ten largest hold roughly 4.4%. Germline assignment: CDR1 SGHDT and CDR2 YYEEEE. This CDR3 contains 15 residues. V dropped 4 bases and J dropped 3 bases, with 16 bases sitting between them. V is TRBV5-6 and J is TRBJ1-1, with D maybe TRBD1 (6 bases). Sequencing was performed on peripheral blood. The source of this sequence is a human donor in a cohort sampled during active COVID-19. This CDR3 reads CASSGDRFWDTEAFF. The CDR3 DNA reads TGTGCCAGCAGCGGCGACAGGTTCTGGGACACTGAAGCTTTCTTT. The whole variable domain, remainder taken from reference TRBV5-6 and TRBJ1-1, is DAGVTQSPTHLIKTRGQQVTLRCSPKSGHDTVSWYQQALGQGPQFIFQYYEEEERQRGNFPDRFSGHQFPNYSSELNVNALLLGDSALYLCASSGDRFWDTEAFFGQGTRLTVV.